The present T cell receptor (beta chain) was sequenced within a study of CD8 T cells in Susac syndrome. When the RNA was reverse transcribed, random hexamers were used with an input of 0.5 to 1 ug. One entry per CDR3 protein, called by TCRdb with MiXCR from the immunoSEQ multiplex PCR reads. The table lists just under 150,000 distinct CDR3 sequences, approximately 93% of them singletons, with about 0.076% in the top ten. This clonotype has just one count. This TCR derives from a human donor in good health. Sequenced sample: CD4+ T cells from PBMCs.

DNA of the CDR3: TGTGCCAGCTCACCACCTGGAGCGGGAGGGCTGTCTGAAGAGACCCAGTACTTC. Protein sequence: CASSPPGAGGLSEETQYF. The J gene is TRBJ2-5, the V gene TRBV18; 10 nucleotides line up with TRBD2. CDR3 length: 18 amino acids. Germline values: CDR1 KGHSH, CDR2 LQKENI. V lost 0 bases, J lost 3 bases, and 10 bases stayed unmatched.